This T cell receptor beta chain was profiled in a study of resident and recirculating memory T cells in vitiligo. Assay: immunoSEQ multiplex PCR; the TCRdb copy retains only in-frame clones and omits some. This table has fewer than 80,000 clones, approximately 90% appearing once. This clone was picked up one time. This receptor was taken from a male donor with vitiligo. Material: blood.

Written as DNA, the CDR3 is TGTGCCAGCAGCTTAGCCGAGAGGGAGCAGTACTTC. This encodes CASSLAEREQYF. The chain recombines TRBV7-9 with TRBJ2-7; D remains unclear. The germline V gene has CDR1 SEHNR and CDR2 FQNEAQ (reference sequence). This CDR3 has 12 amino acids. V lost 0 bases, J lost 7 bases, and 7 bases lay in between.